These 21 T cell receptor beta chains originate from one sample sequenced in a study of blood T cell repertoires in COVID-19. TCRdb's copy holds only in-frame clones and misses some; the assay was immunoSEQ multiplex PCR. There are about 210,000 clones in the sample; more than 75% occur only once, and approximately 5.6% lies in the top ten. Sequencing input: peripheral blood. The receptors here all came from a woman aged 70-85 years with COVID-19, enrolled during active disease.

This chain joins TRBV29-1 and TRBJ2-3, with TRBD1 matching 8 bases. Looked up from germline, CDR1 is SQVTM and CDR2 is ANQGSEA. Trimming took 4 bases from V and 0 from J; bases not matched to a gene: 0. The CDR3 spans 13 residues. The CDR3 sequence: CSVGTGSTDTQYF. Written as DNA, the CDR3 is TGCAGCGTTGGGACAGGGAGCACAGATACGCAGTATTTT.

The J gene is TRBJ2-3, the V gene TRBV7-9; perhaps TRBD1 as D (6 bases). The CDR3 is 15 residues long. Looked up from germline, CDR1 is SEHNR and CDR2 is FQNEAQ (reference sequence). Trimming pared 4 bases from V and 0 bases from J, leaving 11 bases between. The CDR3 spells CASSSTGFSTDTQYF. The CDR3 DNA is TGTGCCAGCAGCTCTACAGGGTTTAGCACAGATACGCAGTATTTT.

V is TRBV5-4 and J is TRBJ2-2; D may be TRBD2 (6 bases). Trimming took off 2 bases at V and 3 bases at J, with 14 bases between the two ends. CDR3 size: 16 residues. Per the germline V gene, CDR1 is SGHNT and CDR2 is YYREEE (reference sequence). The CDR3 nucleotides are TGTGCCAGCAGCTTAAATTTAGCGGCTGACACCGGGGAGCTGTTTTTT. The encoded protein is CASSLNLAADTGELFF.

The V and J genes are TRBV28 and TRBJ1-5; perhaps TRBD1 as D (6 bases). The CDR3 covers 15 residues. V lost 5 bases and J lost 4, with 15 bases in between. Germline V gene sequence: CDR1 MDHEN, CDR2 SYDVKM. The CDR3 reads CASSLDRFENQPQHF. The CDR3 nucleotides read TGTGCCAGCAGTCTCGACAGGTTCGAGAATCAGCCCCAGCATTTT.

With respect to this clone: One junction end disagrees with the germline gene, perhaps due to a read error. The chain is built from TRBV20-1 and TRBJ2-1; D unresolved. The length of the CDR3 is 11 residues. CDR1 DFQATT and CDR2 SNEGSKA come from the germline V gene (reference sequence). In nucleotides, the CDR3 is TGCAGTGCTGACTCCGACAATGAGCAGTTCTTC. Translation gives CSADSDNEQFF.

This clone showed up just once. The gene calls are TRBV3-1 (or the pseudogene TRBV3-2) and TRBJ2-7, with 9 bases matching TRBD2. The CDR3 runs 17 residues. J was trimmed by 9 bases and V by 3 bases; bases with no gene match: 18. From germline, CDR1 is LGHDT and CDR2 YNNKEL (reference sequence). This CDR3 reads CASSQLPGLASGSVQYF. In DNA, the CDR3 is TGTGCCAGCAGCCAGCTGCCGGGACTAGCTTCTGGTTCGGTGCAGTACTTC.

V usage is TRBV6-6 and J usage is TRBJ1-1; D call uncertain. Germline values: CDR1 MNHNY, CDR2 SVGAGI (reference sequence). V lost 6 bases and J lost 5, with 13 bases in between. CDR3 length equals 13 residues. The CDR3 reads CASSLLIETEAFF. The CDR3 region has the DNA TGTGCCAGCAGCTTATTGATAGAGACTGAAGCTTTCTTT.

On this clone itself: Within the sample, other DNA sequences also encode this same CDR3. J is TRBJ2-6 and V is TRBV28, with D possibly being TRBD1 (6 bases). CDR3 length: 15 residues. Trimming stripped 2 bases from V and 2 bases from J, with 7 bases between. Germline assignment: CDR1 MDHEN and CDR2 SYDVKM. CDR3 region: CASSLAGAGANVLTF. The CDR3 nucleotides are TGTGCCAGCAGTTTAGCAGGGGCTGGGGCCAACGTCCTGACTTTC.

The chain recombines TRBV10-3 with TRBJ2-7; TRBD1 aligns across 7 bases. CDR1 is ENHRY and CDR2 is SYGVKD in the germline V gene. J lost 4 bases, V lost 6 bases, and 9 bases had no gene match. This CDR3 is 14 amino acids long. This CDR3 reads CAIRGDKGAYEQYF. CDR3 in DNA: TGTGCCATCAGAGGGGACAAGGGGGCTTACGAGCAGTACTTC.

This clone was counted once. This sample includes further DNA sequences coding for the same CDR3. This CDR3 reads CASSLTGNTEAFF. In DNA, the CDR3 is TGTGCCAGCAGCCTAACCGGGAACACTGAAGCTTTCTTT. The rearrangement links TRBV7-9 to TRBJ1-1; no clear D gene. V lost 5 bases to trimming and J lost 1 base, with 8 bases between them. The CDR3 loop spans 13 amino acids. The germline V gene encodes CDR1 SEHNR and CDR2 FQNEAQ (reference sequence).

This clone was counted a few times. The sample has other DNA sequences that encode this CDR3 too. J is TRBJ2-3 and V is TRBV18; D is unclear. This CDR3 region has 15 residues. The germline V and J ends were trimmed by 2 bases and 0 bases, with 9 bases remaining between them. Looked up from germline, CDR1 is KGHSH and CDR2 is LQKENI. The CDR3 region has the DNA TGTGCCAGCTCACCAGGCCCTTCTAGCACAGATACGCAGTATTTT. Translating gives CASSPGPSSTDTQYF.

The chain is built from TRBV6-2 or TRBV6-3 and TRBJ1-6; 8 bases align to TRBD1. Trimming cost V 6 bases and J 9 bases; bases outside gene matches: 7. The CDR3 totals 14 residues. Germline assignment: CDR1 MNHEY and CDR2 SVGEGT. The CDR3 DNA reads TGTGCCAGCAGCGGACAGGGTTTTCGTTCACCCCTCCACTTT. It encodes CASSGQGFRSPLHF.

Concerning this clone itself: Other nucleotide sequences from this sample produce the same CDR3. The chain links TRBV6-5 to TRBJ2-7; D not certain. This CDR3 is 11 amino acids long. With 2 bases removed from V and 3 bases from J, the gap between germline ends came to 2 bases. Germline V gene sequence: CDR1 MNHEY, CDR2 SVGAGI. CDR3 in DNA: TGTGCCAGCAGTTACCTCTACGAGCAGTACTTC. This codes for CASSYLYEQYF.

The sample holds one count of this clone. The J gene is TRBJ2-7, the V gene TRBV10-3, with 7 bases matching TRBD2. Germline V gene data show CDR1 as ENHRY and CDR2 as SYGVKD. V trimming: 7 bases; J trimming: 6 bases; junction bases outside the gene matches: 9. The CDR3 contains 13 residues. The CDR3 loop reads CAIMPGSGGEQYF. The CDR3 DNA sequence: TGTGCCATCATGCCCGGCTCGGGGGGCGAGCAGTACTTC.

The chain couples TRBV5-1 to TRBJ2-1; 8 bases agree with TRBD2. There are 16 residues in the CDR3. V was clipped by 1 base and J by 5 bases; unmatched bases: 8. Per the germline V gene, CDR1 is SGHRS and CDR2 is YFSETQ. CDR3 loop: CASSLFRTGGNNEQFF. CDR3 nucleotides: TGCGCCAGCAGCTTGTTCCGGACGGGAGGGAACAATGAGCAGTTCTTC.

This clone was recorded a few times. The same CDR3 can be traced to other DNA sequences in this sample. This chain links TRBV5-1 with TRBJ1-1; 9 positions agree with TRBD1. With 1 base clipped from V and 2 bases from J, the junction kept 0 bases outside the gene matches. The germline CDR1 and CDR2 sequences are SGHRS and YFSETQ. CDR3 size: 14 residues. CDR3 in DNA: TGCGCCAGCAGCTTGACAGGGGGCAACACTGAAGCTTTCTTT. Translated: CASSLTGGNTEAFF.

The chain employs TRBV7-2 and TRBJ2-1, with 14 bases that match TRBD2. The CDR3 runs 18 residues. Unmatched junction bases numbered 12, after V lost 5 bases and J lost 6 bases. The germline CDR1 and CDR2 sequences are SGHTA and FQGNSA. CDR3 DNA sequence: TGTGCCAGCAGCCCCGGGACTAGCGGGAGAAACATGAGCAATGAGCAGTTCTTC. Protein product: CASSPGTSGRNMSNEQFF.

This chain uses TRBV7-9 with TRBJ1-2; unclear D gene. The germline V and J ends were trimmed by 5 bases and 3 bases, with 16 bases remaining between them. This CDR3 is built from 15 residues. Germline loops: CDR1 SEHNR, CDR2 FQNEAQ (reference sequence). CDR3 nucleotide sequence: TGTGCCAGCAGCCGCGGGCAGCCGGAGGACTATGGCTACACCTTC. Amino acids: CASSRGQPEDYGYTF.

J is TRBJ2-1 and V is TRBV10-3; TRBD2 is a possible D gene (6 bases). CDR3 length: 15 residues. The germline CDR1 and CDR2 sequences are ENHRY and SYGVKD. Trimming stripped 4 bases from V and 7 bases from J, with 17 bases between. CDR3 protein: CAISGSAGPGNEQFF. CDR3 nucleotide sequence: TGTGCCATCAGTGGTAGTGCGGGGCCAGGGAATGAGCAGTTCTTC.

V and J are TRBV5-5 and TRBJ2-1; D perhaps matches TRBD1 (5 bases). Looked up from germline, CDR1 is SGHKS and CDR2 is YYEKEE (reference sequence). This CDR3 region has 14 residues. Trimming pared 4 bases from V and 9 bases from J, leaving 17 bases between. CDR3 DNA sequence: TGTGCCAGCAGCCTAACATCAGGGATGGGTGAGCAGTTCTTC. It yields the protein CASSLTSGMGEQFF.

The gene calls are TRBV7-2 and TRBJ2-1; a possible D gene is TRBD2 (7 bases). The V end lost 0 bases, the J end lost 7 bases, and 10 bases lay between the germline ends. Per the germline V gene, CDR1 is SGHTA and CDR2 is FQGNSA. The CDR3 sequence is 14 residues long. The CDR3 region is CASSLAGGGNEQFF. The CDR3 DNA reads TGTGCCAGCAGCTTAGCGGGAGGGGGGAATGAGCAGTTCTTC.